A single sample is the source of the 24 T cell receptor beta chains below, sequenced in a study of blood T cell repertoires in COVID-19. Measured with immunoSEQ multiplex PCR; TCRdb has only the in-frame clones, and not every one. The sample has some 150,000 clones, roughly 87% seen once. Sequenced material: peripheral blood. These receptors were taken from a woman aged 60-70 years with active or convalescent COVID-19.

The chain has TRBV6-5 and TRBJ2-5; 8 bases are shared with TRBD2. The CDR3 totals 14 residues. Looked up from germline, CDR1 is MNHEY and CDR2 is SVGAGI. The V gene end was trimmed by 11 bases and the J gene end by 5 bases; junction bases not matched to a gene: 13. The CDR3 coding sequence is TGTGCCGCGATCCGGGGGGGGCCCGGGGAGACCCAGTACTTC. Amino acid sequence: CAAIRGGPGETQYF.

The CDR3, as DNA: TGTGCCAGCAGCGTAGATTTGGCAGGGGTATCCGGCTACACCTTC. It yields the protein CASSVDLAGVSGYTF. The rearrangement uses TRBV9 and TRBJ1-2, with D possibly TRBD1 on 6 matching bases. Germline CDR1 is SGDLS and CDR2 is YYNGEE. The CDR3 is 15 amino acids. V shed 0 bases and J shed 8 bases, with 17 bases lying between them.

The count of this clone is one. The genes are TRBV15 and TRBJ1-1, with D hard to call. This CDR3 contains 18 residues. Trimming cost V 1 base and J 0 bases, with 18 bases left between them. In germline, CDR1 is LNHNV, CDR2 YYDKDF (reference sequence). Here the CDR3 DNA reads TGTGCCACCAGCAGAGTCCGGGGATCAGAGAACTTGAACACTGAAGCTTTCTTT. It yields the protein CATSRVRGSENLNTEAFF.

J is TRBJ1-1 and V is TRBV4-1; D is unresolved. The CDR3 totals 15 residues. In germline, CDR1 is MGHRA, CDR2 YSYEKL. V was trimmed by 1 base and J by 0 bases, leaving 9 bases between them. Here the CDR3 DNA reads TGCGCCAGCAGCCAAGTGCAGGATGTGAACACTGAAGCTTTCTTT. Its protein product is CASSQVQDVNTEAFF.

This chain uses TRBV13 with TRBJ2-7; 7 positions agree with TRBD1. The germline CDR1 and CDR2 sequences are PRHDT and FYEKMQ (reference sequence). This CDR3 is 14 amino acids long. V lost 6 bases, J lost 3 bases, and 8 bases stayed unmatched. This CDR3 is CASSKGTAYYEQYF. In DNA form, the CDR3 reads TGTGCCAGCAGTAAGGGGACAGCTTACTACGAGCAGTACTTC. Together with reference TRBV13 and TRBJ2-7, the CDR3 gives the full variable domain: AAGVIQSPRHLIKEKRETATLKCYPIPRHDTVYWYQQGPGQDPQFLISFYEKMQSDKGSIPDRFSAQQFSDYHSELNMSSLELGDSALYFCASSKGTAYYEQYFGPGTRLTVT.

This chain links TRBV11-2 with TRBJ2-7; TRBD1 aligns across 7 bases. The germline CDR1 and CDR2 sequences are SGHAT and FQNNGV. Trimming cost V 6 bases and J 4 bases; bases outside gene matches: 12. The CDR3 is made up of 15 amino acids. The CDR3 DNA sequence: TGTGCCAGCAGGCCTATCCGGGACAGAAAATACGAGCAGTACTTC. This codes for CASRPIRDRKYEQYF. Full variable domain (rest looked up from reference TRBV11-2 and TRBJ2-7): EAGVAQSPRYKIIEKRQSVAFWCNPISGHATLYWYQQILGQGPKLLIQFQNNGVVDDSQLPKDRFSAERLKGVDSTLKIQPAKLEDSAVYLCASRPIRDRKYEQYFGPGTRLTVT.

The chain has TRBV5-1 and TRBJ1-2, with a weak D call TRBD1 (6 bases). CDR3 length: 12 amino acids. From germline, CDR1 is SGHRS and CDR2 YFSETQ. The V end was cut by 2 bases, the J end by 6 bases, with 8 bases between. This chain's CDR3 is CASSLQGNGYTF. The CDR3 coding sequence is TGCGCCAGCAGCTTACAGGGAAATGGCTACACCTTC.

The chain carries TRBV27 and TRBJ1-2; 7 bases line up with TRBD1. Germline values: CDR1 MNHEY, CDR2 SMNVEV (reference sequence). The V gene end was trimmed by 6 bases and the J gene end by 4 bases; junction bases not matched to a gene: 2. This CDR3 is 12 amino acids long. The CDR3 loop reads CASSYRGYGYTF. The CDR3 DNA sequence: TGTGCCAGCAGCTACAGGGGCTATGGCTACACCTTC.

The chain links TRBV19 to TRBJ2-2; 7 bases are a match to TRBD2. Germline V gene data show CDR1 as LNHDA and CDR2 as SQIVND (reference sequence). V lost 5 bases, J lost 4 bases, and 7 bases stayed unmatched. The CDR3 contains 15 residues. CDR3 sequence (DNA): TGTGCCAGTAGTGGGGAGGGGATGGGCACCGGGGAGCTGTTTTTT. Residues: CASSGEGMGTGELFF.

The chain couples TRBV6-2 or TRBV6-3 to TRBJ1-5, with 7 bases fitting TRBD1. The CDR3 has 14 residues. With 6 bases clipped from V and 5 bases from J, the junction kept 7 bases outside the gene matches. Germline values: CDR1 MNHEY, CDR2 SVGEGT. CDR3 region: CASSNGRGHQPQHF. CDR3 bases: TGTGCCAGCAGCAACGGTAGGGGGCATCAGCCCCAGCATTTT.

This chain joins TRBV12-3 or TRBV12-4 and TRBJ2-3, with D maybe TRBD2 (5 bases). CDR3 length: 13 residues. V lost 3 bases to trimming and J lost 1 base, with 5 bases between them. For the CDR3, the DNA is TGTGCCAGCAGTTTCGGGGGCACAGATACGCAGTATTTT. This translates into CASSFGGTDTQYF.

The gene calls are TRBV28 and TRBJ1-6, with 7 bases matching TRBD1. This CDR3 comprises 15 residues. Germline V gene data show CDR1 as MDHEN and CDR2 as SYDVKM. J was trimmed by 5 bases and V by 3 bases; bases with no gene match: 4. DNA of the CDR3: TGTGCCAGCAGTTTCGATGACAGGGATAATTCACCCCTCCACTTT. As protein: CASSFDDRDNSPLHF.

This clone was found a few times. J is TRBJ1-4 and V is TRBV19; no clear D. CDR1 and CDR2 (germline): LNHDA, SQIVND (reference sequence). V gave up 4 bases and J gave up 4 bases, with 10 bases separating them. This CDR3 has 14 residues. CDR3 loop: CASSKGGYNEKLFF. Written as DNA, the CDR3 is TGTGCCAGTAGTAAAGGAGGTTATAATGAAAAACTGTTTTTT.

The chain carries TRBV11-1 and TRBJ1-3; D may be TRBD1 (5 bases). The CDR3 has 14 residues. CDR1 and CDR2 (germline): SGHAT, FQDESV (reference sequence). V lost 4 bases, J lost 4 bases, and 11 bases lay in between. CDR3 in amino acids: CASSWGEAGNTIYF. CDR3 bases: TGTGCCAGCAGCTGGGGCGAGGCGGGAAACACCATATATTTT.

CDR3 coding DNA: TGTGCCAGCAGCTCCACGACAGTGAACACTGAAGCTTTCTTT. Amino acid sequence: CASSSTTVNTEAFF. V is TRBV7-9 and J is TRBJ1-1; TRBD1 might be the D (5 bases). CDR1 is SEHNR, CDR2 FQNEAQ, per germline (reference sequence). This CDR3 region has 14 residues. V was trimmed by 4 bases and J by 0 bases, leaving 9 bases between them.

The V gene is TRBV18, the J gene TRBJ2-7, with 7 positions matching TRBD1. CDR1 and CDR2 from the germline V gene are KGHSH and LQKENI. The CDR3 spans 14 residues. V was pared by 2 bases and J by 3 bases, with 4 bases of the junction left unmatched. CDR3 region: CASSPTGTDYEQYF. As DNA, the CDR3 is TGTGCCAGCTCACCAACCGGGACAGACTACGAGCAGTACTTC.

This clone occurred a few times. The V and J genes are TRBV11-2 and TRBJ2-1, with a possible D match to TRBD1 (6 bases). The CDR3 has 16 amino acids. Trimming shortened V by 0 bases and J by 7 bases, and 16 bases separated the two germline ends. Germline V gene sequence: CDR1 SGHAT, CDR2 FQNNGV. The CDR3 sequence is CASSLDLRQARNEQFF. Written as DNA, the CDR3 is TGTGCCAGCAGCTTAGATCTGAGACAGGCGAGGAATGAGCAGTTCTTC.

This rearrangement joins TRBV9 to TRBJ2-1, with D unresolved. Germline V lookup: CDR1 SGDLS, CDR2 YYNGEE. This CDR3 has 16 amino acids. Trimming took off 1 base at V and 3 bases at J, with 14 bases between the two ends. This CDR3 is CASSVSIKDNYNEQFF. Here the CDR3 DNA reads TGTGCCAGCAGCGTAAGCATCAAAGACAACTACAATGAGCAGTTCTTC.

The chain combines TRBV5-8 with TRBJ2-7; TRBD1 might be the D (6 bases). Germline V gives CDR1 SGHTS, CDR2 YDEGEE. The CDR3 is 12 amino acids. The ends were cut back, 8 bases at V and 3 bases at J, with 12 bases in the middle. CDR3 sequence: CASRQDNYEQYF. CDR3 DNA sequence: TGTGCCAGTAGACAGGACAACTACGAGCAGTACTTC. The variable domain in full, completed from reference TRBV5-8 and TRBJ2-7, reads EAGVTQSPTHLIKTRGQQATLRCSPISGHTSVYWYQQALGLGLQFLLWYDEGEERNRGNFPPRFSGRQFPNYSSELNVNALELEDSALYLCASRQDNYEQYFGPGTRLTVT.

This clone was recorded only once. In DNA form, the CDR3 reads TGTGCCAGCTCACCAGCCCCACCGGGGGTCCTCAATGAGCAGTTCTTC. This encodes CASSPAPPGVLNEQFF. V usage is TRBV18 and J usage is TRBJ2-1, with D possibly matching TRBD2 (6 bases). The V end was cut by 2 bases, the J end by 6 bases, with 17 bases between. The CDR3 is made up of 16 amino acids. Germline values: CDR1 KGHSH, CDR2 LQKENI.

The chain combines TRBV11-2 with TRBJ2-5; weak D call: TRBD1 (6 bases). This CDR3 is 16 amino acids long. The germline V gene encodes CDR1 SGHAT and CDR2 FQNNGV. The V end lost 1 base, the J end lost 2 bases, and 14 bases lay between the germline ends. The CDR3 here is CASSLGVGRGQETQYF. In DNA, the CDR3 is TGTGCCAGCAGCTTAGGGGTGGGAAGGGGGCAAGAGACCCAGTACTTC.

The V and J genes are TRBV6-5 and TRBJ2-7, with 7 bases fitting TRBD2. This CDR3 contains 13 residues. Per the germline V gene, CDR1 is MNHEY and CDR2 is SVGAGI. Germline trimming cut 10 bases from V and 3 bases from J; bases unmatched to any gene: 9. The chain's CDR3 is CATLAPGGYEQYF. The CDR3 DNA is TGTGCCACCCTAGCTCCGGGGGGCTACGAGCAGTACTTC.

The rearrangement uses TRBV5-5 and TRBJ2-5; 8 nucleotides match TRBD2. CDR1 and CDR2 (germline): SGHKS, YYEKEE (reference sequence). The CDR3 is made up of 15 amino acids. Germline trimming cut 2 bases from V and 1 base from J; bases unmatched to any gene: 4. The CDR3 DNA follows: TGTGCCAGCAGCTTTACTAGCGGACTCCAAGAGACCCAGTACTTC. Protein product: CASSFTSGLQETQYF.

CDR3 sequence reads: CASSASAGGGGGYTF. The CDR3 nucleotides are TGTGCCAGCAGTGCTTCTGCAGGCGGTGGGGGCGGCTACACCTTC. The rearrangement links TRBV2 to TRBJ1-2, with D perhaps TRBD1 (6 bases). The V gene lost 4 bases and the J gene lost 8 bases, with 20 bases spanning the gap. In germline, CDR1 is SNHLY, CDR2 FYNNEI. The CDR3 has 15 residues.